This T cell receptor (beta chain) appears in the sequencing data of a study of T cells in narcolepsy. V lost 0 bases and J 0 bases, leaving 11 bases between the germline ends. Germline values: CDR1 SGDLS, CDR2 YYNGEE. CDR3 length: 16 amino acids. This clone showed up just once. Libraries were prepared by immunoSEQ multiplex PCR; TCRdb keeps only in-frame clonotypes and omits some of them. The repertoire holds 12,000 or so clones, with about 93% as singletons. This sequence was found in a human donor with narcolepsy. This chain links TRBV9 with TRBJ2-3; weak D call: TRBD2 (5 bases). The sequenced sample was CD45RA- memory CD4+ T cells from PBMCs. CDR3 region: CASSVASSFSTDTQYF. The CDR3 bases are TGTGCCAGCAGCGTAGCTAGCTCGTTTAGCACAGATACGCAGTATTTT.